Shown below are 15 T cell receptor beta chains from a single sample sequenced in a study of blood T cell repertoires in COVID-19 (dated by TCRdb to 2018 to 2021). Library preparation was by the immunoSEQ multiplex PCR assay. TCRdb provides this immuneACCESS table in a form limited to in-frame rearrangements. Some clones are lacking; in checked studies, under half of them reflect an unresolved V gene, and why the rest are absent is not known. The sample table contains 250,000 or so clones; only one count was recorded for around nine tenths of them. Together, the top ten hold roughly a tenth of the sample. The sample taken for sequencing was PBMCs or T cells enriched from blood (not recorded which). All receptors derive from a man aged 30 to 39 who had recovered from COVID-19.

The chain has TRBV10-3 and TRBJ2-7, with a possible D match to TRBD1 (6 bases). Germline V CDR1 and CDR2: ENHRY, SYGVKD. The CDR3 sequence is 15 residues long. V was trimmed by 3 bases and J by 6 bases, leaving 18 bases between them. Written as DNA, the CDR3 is TGTGCCATCAGTGATGGGCAGGGGCTCTTGGGCGAGCAGTACTTC. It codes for CAISDGQGLLGEQYF.

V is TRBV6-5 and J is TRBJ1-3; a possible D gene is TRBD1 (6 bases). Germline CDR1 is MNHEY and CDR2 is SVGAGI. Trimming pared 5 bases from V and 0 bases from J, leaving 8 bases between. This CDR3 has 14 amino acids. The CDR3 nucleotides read TGTGCCAGCAGTCGAGGGGGCTCTGGAAACACCATATATTTT. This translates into CASSRGGSGNTIYF.

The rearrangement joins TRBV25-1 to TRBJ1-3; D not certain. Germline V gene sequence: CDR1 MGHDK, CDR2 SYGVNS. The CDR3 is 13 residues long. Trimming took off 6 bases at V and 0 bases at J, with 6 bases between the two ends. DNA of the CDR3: TGTGCCAGCAGGGCAGGCTCTGGAAACACCATATATTTT. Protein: CASRAGSGNTIYF.

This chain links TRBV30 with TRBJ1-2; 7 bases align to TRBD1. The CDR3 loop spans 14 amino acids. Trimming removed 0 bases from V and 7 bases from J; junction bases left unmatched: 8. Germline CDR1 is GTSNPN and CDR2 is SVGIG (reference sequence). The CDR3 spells CAWSVTGDFRGYTF. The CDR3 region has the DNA TGTGCCTGGAGTGTTACAGGGGATTTTCGTGGCTACACCTTC.

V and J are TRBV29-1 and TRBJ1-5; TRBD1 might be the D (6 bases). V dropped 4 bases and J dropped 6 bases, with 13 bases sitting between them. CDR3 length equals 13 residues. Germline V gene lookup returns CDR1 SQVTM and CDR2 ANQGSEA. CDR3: CSVVTGTGQPQHF. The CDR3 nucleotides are TGCAGCGTTGTAACAGGGACGGGTCAGCCCCAGCATTTT.

CDR3 coding DNA: TGTGCCAGCAGGGGGACAGTGAAAGAGACCCAGTACTTC. Protein sequence: CASRGTVKETQYF. The chain has TRBV28 and TRBJ2-5; TRBD1 matches 7 bases. This CDR3 is built from 13 residues. Germline loops: CDR1 MDHEN, CDR2 SYDVKM. With V trimmed by 6 bases and J by 3 bases, 4 bases remained unmatched.

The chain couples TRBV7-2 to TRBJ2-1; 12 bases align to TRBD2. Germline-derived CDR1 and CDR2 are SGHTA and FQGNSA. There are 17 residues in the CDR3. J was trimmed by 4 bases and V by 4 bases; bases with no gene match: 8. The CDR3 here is CASSSVPTSGSYNEQFF. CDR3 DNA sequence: TGTGCCAGCAGCTCCGTCCCGACTAGCGGGAGTTACAATGAGCAGTTCTTC.

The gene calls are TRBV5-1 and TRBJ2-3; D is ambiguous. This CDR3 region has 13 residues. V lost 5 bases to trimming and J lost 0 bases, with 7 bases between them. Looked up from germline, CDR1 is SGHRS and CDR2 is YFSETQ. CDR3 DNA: TGCGCCAGCAGAGACAAGAGCACAGATACGCAGTATTTT. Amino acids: CASRDKSTDTQYF.

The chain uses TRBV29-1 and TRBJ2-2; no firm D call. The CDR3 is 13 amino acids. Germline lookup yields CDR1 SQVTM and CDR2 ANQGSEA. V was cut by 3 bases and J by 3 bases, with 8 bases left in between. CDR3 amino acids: CSVDRVDTGELFF. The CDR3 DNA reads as TGCAGCGTTGATCGGGTTGACACCGGGGAGCTGTTTTTT.

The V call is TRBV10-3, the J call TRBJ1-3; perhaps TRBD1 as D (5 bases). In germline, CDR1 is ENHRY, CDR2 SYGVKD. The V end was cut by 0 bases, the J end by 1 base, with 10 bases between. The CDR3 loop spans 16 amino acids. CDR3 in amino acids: CAISESGRVSGNTIYF. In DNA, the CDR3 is TGTGCCATCAGTGAGTCTGGCAGGGTATCTGGAAACACCATATATTTT.

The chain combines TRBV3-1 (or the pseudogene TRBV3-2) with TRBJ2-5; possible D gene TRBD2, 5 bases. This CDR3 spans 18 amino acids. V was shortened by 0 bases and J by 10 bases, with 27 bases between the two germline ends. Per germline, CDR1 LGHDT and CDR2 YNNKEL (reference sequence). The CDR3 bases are TGTGCCAGCAGCCAAGAAGAGATTTGGGCGCAGGCGACCCGGGGCCAGTACTTC. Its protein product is CASSQEEIWAQATRGQYF.

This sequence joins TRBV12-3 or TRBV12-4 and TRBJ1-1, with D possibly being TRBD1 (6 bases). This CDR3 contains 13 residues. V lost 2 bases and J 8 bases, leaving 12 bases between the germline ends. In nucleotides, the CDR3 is TGTGCCAGCAGTTTATTGGGGGGGCAGGAAGCTTTCTTT. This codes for CASSLLGGQEAFF.

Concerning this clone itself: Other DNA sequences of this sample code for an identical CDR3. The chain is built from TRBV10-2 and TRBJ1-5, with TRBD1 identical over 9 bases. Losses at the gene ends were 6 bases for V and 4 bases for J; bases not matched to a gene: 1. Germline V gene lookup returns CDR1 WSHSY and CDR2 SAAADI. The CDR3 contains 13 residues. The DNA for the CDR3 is TGCGCCAGCAGCGGGACAGGGAATCAGCCCCAGCATTTT. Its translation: CASSGTGNQPQHF.

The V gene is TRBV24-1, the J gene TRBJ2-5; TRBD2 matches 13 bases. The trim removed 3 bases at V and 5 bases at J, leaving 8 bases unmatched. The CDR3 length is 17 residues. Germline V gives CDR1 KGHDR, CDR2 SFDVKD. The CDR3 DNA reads TGTGCCACCAGTGATATAGGGACTAGCGGGACGGGGGAGACCCAGTACTTC. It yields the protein CATSDIGTSGTGETQYF.

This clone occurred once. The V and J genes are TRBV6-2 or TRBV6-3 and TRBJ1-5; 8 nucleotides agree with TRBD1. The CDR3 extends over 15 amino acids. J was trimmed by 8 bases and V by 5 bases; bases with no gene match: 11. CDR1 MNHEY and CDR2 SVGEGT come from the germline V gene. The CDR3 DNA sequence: TGTGCCAGCAGTAATCAGGGGGCAGGGGGAGAGCCCCAGCATTTT. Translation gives CASSNQGAGGEPQHF.